A selection of T cell receptor beta chains follows, all from one sample in a study of blood T cell repertoires in COVID-19. Clones were sequenced by immunoSEQ multiplex PCR, and TCRdb holds only the in-frame ones, with some missing. Of about 69,000 clones in the sample, roughly 85% were seen once. Source material: peripheral blood. The receptor set was obtained from a woman older than 75 with acute or convalescent COVID-19. Both conserved end residues are part of each CDR3. A D gene is named only where the DNA matches it firmly. Some rows mark clone size as missing; the rest say once, few, many or name a class of expanded clone.

CDR3nt,CDR3aa,d_gene,v_gene,abundance,j_gene
TGCGCCAGCAGCTTGAATAGGAACACTGAAGCTTTCTTT,CASSLNRNTEAFF,.,TRBV5-1,.,TRBJ1-1
TGTGCCAGCAGTGAAGTTAAGCGGTCCACCGGGGAGCTGTTTTTT,CASSEVKRSTGELFF,.,TRBV6-1,.,TRBJ2-2
TGCGCCAGCAGCTTGGTGGGCCCCAATGAAAAACTGTTTTTT,CASSLVGPNEKLFF,.,TRBV5-1,.,TRBJ1-4
TGTGCCAGCAGTGAGTCAGGGTATGGCTACACCTTC,CASSESGYGYTF,.,TRBV2,.,TRBJ1-2
TGTGCCAGCAGCAGGGGCCGAGCTTATGGCTACACCTTC,CASSRGRAYGYTF,.,TRBV3-1/TRBV3-2,.,TRBJ1-2
TGCGCCAGCAGCCCAGACTCGACCCGCACAGATACGCAGTATTTT,CASSPDSTRTDTQYF,.,TRBV5-1,.,TRBJ2-3
TGTGCCAGCAGTTACTCCCTTGACTTCTTTGAAGCTTTCTTT,CASSYSLDFFEAFF,.,TRBV6-5,.,TRBJ1-1
TGTGCTAGTGACCCAGGGACACAGAACACTGAAGCTTTCTTT,CASDPGTQNTEAFF,.,TRBV12-5,once,TRBJ1-1
TGCGCCAGCAGCCCCGGTGGTGGTGGCTACGAGCAGTACTTC,CASSPGGGGYEQYF,.,TRBV5-1,.,TRBJ2-7
TGTGCCAGCAGTTACGGGGGCCGCAGTGGAGAGACCCAGTACTTC,CASSYGGRSGETQYF,.,TRBV6-6,once,TRBJ2-5
TGTGCCAGCAGCTCGACAGGGGTTAGTAATGAAAAACTGTTTTTT,CASSSTGVSNEKLFF,TRBD1,TRBV6-2/TRBV6-3,.,TRBJ1-4
TGTGCCAGCATGAGGACAGCTCGAACCGGGGAGCTGTTTTTT,CASMRTARTGELFF,.,TRBV6-5,.,TRBJ2-2
TGTGCCAGCAGTGAAGGGCAGGTTAACACTGAAGCTTTCTTT,CASSEGQVNTEAFF,.,TRBV6-1,.,TRBJ1-1
TGTGCCAGTAGTTCAGGGACGGAGGGAAAACTGTTTTTT,CASSSGTEGKLFF,.,TRBV19,.,TRBJ1-4
TGTGCCAGCAGCTCCCGAATGGGAACTGACAGGAATCCACCCGGGGAGCTGTTTTTT,CASSSRMGTDRNPPGELFF,.,TRBV7-9,.,TRBJ2-2
TGCAGTGCCGGCTACCGGGGGGGCCTCTTCTTC,CSAGYRGGLFF,TRBD2,TRBV20-1,.,TRBJ2-1
TGCGCCAGCAGCCAACCACGACAGGGGGCAAGCTATGGCTACACCTTC,CASSQPRQGASYGYTF,TRBD1,TRBV4-1,once,TRBJ1-2
TGTGCCAGCAGTGACTTTTCGGGGAACTCCTACGAGCAGTACTTC,CASSDFSGNSYEQYF,.,TRBV2,.,TRBJ2-7
TGTGCCAGCAGCTTCCGGGACACAGTGAATGAGCAGTTCTTC,CASSFRDTVNEQFF,.,TRBV7-9,few,TRBJ2-1
TGCGCCAGCAGCCCGTTTTTTTCCGGGACAGGGGCTGGAAACACCATATATTTT,CASSPFFSGTGAGNTIYF,TRBD1,TRBV5-1,.,TRBJ1-3
TGTGCCAGCAGCTTTGGACAGGGTACGAACACCGGGGAGCTGTTTTTT,CASSFGQGTNTGELFF,TRBD1,TRBV7-6,.,TRBJ2-2
TGTGCCAGCAGCGTAGAAGGTAGCGGGGGGAATCAAGAGACCCAGTACTTC,CASSVEGSGGNQETQYF,TRBD2,TRBV9,.,TRBJ2-5
TGTGCCATCTCTCCCCTCGGGGATACGCAGTATTTT,CAISPLGDTQYF,.,TRBV12-3/TRBV12-4,.,TRBJ2-3
TGTGCCAGTAGTAGGCTCCGCGGGGGGGGGAACACTGAAGCTTTCTTT,CASSRLRGGGNTEAFF,.,TRBV19,.,TRBJ1-1
TGTGCCAGCAGCTTAAAGCAGGGAGGACTTGAAGCTTTCTTT,CASSLKQGGLEAFF,.,TRBV12-1,.,TRBJ1-1
TGTGCCAGCAGCTTATTCCCCCAGACAGGGGGGTATGGCTACACCTTC,CASSLFPQTGGYGYTF,TRBD1,TRBV7-2,few,TRBJ1-2
TGTGCCAGTAAGGGGGATACGAACACCGGGGAGCTGTTTTTT,CASKGDTNTGELFF,.,TRBV9,.,TRBJ2-2
TGTGCCAGTAGCCGAGCCGGGACAAAAAACACTGAAGCTTTCTTT,CASSRAGTKNTEAFF,.,TRBV19,.,TRBJ1-1
TGTGCCAGCAGCTCCCGACAGGGGAGGTTGAACACTGAAGCTTTCTTT,CASSSRQGRLNTEAFF,TRBD1,TRBV13,few,TRBJ1-1
TGTGCCAGCAGCCCCGGGACAGGTACCATGGATGAGCAGTTCTTC,CASSPGTGTMDEQFF,TRBD1,TRBV5-5,.,TRBJ2-1
TGTGCCATCCGAGGGACAGGGAACACTGAAGCTTTCTTT,CAIRGTGNTEAFF,TRBD1,TRBV10-3,.,TRBJ1-1
TGTGCCAGCAGTTTCGGACTAGCGGGGGAGATCTCCTACAATGAGCAGTTCTTC,CASSFGLAGEISYNEQFF,TRBD2,TRBV27,.,TRBJ2-1
TGCGCCAGCAGCTTGGTACCGCGGGACGGGGGCTACGAGCAGTACTTC,CASSLVPRDGGYEQYF,.,TRBV5-1,.,TRBJ2-7
TGTGCCAGCAGTTACCACTCGAACCCCGGGGGCTACGAGCAGTACTTC,CASSYHSNPGGYEQYF,.,TRBV6-5,.,TRBJ2-7
TGTGCCAGCAGCCCACTAACCGGGACTAGCGGCAACACAGATACGCAGTATTTT,CASSPLTGTSGNTDTQYF,TRBD2,TRBV11-2,.,TRBJ2-3
TGTGCCAGTAGTATAAGTCCCGAGGCCGGCAATCAGCCCCAGCATTTT,CASSISPEAGNQPQHF,.,TRBV19,.,TRBJ1-5
TGTGCCAGCAGTTCCAGACAGGGGGCGGCCGGGGAGCTGTTTTTT,CASSSRQGAAGELFF,TRBD1,TRBV2,once,TRBJ2-2
TGTGCCACCAGCAGACCTCTCGGGACTCCACAAGAGACCCAGTACTTC,CATSRPLGTPQETQYF,.,TRBV15,.,TRBJ2-5
TGTGCCAGCAGCCGCACCGGGACTGCTAACACCGGGGAGCTGTTTTTT,CASSRTGTANTGELFF,.,TRBV3-1/TRBV3-2,.,TRBJ2-2
TGTGCCAGCAGCCAAGTGAGTGGAGATACGCAGTATTTT,CASSQVSGDTQYF,.,TRBV3-1/TRBV3-2,.,TRBJ2-3
TGTGCCAGTAGTTGGGAGGGGGGCACTGGGGCCAACGTCCTGACTTTC,CASSWEGGTGANVLTF,.,TRBV19,once,TRBJ2-6
TGTGCCAGCATGGCTCCTAGCACAGATACGCAGTATTTT,CASMAPSTDTQYF,.,TRBV6-5,.,TRBJ2-3
TGCAGCGTCGAGGGGGAAGCGGGGGGGACAGATACGCAGTATTTT,CSVEGEAGGTDTQYF,TRBD2,TRBV29-1,.,TRBJ2-3
TGTGCCAGCAGCTTAAACGGTCGAGTCCGGAGTGAATCGTCCGGGGAGCTGTTTTTT,CASSLNGRVRSESSGELFF,.,TRBV7-3,.,TRBJ2-2